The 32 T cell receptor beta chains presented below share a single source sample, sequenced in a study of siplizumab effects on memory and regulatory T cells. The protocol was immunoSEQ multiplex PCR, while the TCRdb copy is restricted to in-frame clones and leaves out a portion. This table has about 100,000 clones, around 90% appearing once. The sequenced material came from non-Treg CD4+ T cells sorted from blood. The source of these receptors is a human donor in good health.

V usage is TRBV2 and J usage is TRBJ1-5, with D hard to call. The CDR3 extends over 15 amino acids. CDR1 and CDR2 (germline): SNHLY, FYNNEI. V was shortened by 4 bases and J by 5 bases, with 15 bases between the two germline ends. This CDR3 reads CASSGRQLADQPQHF. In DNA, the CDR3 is TGTGCCAGCAGTGGACGTCAGCTGGCAGATCAGCCCCAGCATTTT. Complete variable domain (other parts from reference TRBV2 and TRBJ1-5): EPEVTQTPSHQVTQMGQEVILRCVPISNHLYFYWYRQILGQKVEFLVSFYNNEISEKSEIFDDQFSVERPDGSNFTLKIRSTKLEDSAMYFCASSGRQLADQPQHFGDGTRLSIL.

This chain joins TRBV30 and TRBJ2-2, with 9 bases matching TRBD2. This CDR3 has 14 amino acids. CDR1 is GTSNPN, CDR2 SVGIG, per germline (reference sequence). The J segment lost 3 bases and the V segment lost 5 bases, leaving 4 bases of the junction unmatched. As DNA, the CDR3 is TGTGCCTGGTTACAGCGGGAGGACACCGGGGAGCTGTTTTTT. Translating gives CAWLQREDTGELFF.

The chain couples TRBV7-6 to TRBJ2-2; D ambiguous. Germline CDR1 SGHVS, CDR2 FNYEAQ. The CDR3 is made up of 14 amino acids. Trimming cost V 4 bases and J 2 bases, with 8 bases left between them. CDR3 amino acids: CASSSAVNTGELFF. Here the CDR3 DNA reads TGTGCCAGCAGCTCCGCCGTTAACACCGGGGAGCTGTTTTTT.

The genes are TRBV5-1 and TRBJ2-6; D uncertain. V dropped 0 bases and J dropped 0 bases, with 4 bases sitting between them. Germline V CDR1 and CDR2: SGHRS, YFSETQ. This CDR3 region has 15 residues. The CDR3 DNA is TGCGCCAGCAGCTTGGTTATCTCTGGGGCCAACGTCCTGACTTTC. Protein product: CASSLVISGANVLTF.

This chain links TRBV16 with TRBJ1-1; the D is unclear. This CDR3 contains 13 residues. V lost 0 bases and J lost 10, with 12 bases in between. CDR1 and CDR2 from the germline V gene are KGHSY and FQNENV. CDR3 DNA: TGTGCCAGCAGCCAATCTGGCCGGTTGCGAGCTTTCTTT. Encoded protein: CASSQSGRLRAFF.

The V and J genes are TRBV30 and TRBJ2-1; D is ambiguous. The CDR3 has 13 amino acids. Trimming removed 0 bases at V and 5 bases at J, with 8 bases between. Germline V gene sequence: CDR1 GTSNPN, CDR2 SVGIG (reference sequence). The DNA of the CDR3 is TGTGCCTGGAGTGTCCGCTTTAACAATGAGCAGTTCTTC. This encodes CAWSVRFNNEQFF.

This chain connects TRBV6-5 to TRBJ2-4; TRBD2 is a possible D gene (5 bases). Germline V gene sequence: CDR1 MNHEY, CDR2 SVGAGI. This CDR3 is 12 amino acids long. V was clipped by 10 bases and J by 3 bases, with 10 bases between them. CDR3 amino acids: CATGLGKNIQYF. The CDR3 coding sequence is TGTGCCACCGGACTGGGCAAAAACATTCAGTACTTC.

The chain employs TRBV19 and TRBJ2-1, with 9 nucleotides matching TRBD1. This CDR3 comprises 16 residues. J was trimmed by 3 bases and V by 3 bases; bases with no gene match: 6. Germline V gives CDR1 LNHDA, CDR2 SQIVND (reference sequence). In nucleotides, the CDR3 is TGTGCCAGTAGTATTGGTGGGACAGGGCTCTACAATGAGCAGTTCTTC. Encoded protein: CASSIGGTGLYNEQFF.

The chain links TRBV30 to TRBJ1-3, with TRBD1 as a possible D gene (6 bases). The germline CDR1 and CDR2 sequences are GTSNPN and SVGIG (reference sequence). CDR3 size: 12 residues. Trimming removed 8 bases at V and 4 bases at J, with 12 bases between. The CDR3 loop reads CAIVGGGNTIYF. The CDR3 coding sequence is TGTGCCATAGTAGGGGGAGGAAACACCATATATTTT.

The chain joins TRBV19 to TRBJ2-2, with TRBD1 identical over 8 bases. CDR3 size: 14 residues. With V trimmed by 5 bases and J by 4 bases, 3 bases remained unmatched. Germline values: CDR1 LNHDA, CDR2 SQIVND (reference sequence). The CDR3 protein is CASSAGQGTGELFF. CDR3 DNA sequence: TGTGCCAGTAGTGCCGGACAGGGCACCGGGGAGCTGTTTTTT.

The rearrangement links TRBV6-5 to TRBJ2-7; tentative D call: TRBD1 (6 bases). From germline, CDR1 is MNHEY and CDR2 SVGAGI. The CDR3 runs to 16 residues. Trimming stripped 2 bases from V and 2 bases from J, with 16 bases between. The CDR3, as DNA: TGTGCCAGCAGTTACGTGCAGGGGTCAGTCACCTACGAGCAGTACTTC. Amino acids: CASSYVQGSVTYEQYF.

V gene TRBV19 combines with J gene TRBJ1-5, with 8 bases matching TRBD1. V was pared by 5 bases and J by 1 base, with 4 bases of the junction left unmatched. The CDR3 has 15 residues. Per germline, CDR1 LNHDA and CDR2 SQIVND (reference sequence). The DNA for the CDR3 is TGTGCCAGTAGTGACAGGGGTGGGAGCAATCAGCCCCAGCATTTT. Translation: CASSDRGGSNQPQHF.

CDR3: CASSPGTQAGNEQFF. The CDR3 DNA reads as TGTGCCAGCTCACCAGGGACTCAGGCCGGTAATGAGCAGTTCTTC. V and J are TRBV18 and TRBJ2-1; tentatively, D is TRBD2 (6 bases). CDR1 and CDR2 (germline): KGHSH, LQKENI. CDR3 length: 15 amino acids. V shed 2 bases and J shed 7 bases, with 15 bases lying between them.

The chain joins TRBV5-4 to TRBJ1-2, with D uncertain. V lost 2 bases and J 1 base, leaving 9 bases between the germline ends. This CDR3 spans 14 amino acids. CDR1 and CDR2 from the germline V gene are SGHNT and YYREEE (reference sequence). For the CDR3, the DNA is TGTGCCAGCAGCTTTGGGTTACTTAACTATGGCTACACCTTC. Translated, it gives CASSFGLLNYGYTF.

The CDR3 nucleotides read TGTGCCAGCGGGGATTTTGGCTACACCTTC. This gives the protein CASGDFGYTF. V gene TRBV6-1 combines with J gene TRBJ1-2; the D is unclear. Germline V CDR1 and CDR2: MNHNS, SASEGT. V was pared by 8 bases and J by 7 bases, with 8 bases between. CDR3 size: 10 residues.

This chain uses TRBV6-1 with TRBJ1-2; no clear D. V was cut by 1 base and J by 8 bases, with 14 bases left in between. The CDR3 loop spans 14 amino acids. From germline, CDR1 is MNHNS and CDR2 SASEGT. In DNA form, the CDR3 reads TGTGCCAGCAGTGAAGTGGGCAGTAGCGCCGGCTACACCTTC. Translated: CASSEVGSSAGYTF.

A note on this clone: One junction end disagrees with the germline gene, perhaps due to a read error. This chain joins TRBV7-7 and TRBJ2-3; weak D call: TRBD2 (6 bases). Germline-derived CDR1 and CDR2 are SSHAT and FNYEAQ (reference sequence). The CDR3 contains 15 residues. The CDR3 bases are TGTGCTAGCAGCTTATCGAGCGGGCCCACAGATACGCAGTATTTT. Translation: CASSLSSGPTDTQYF.

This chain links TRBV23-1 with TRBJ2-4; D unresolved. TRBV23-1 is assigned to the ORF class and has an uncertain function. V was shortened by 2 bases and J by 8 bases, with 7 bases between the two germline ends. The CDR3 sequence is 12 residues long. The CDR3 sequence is CASSQRVDIQYF. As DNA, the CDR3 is TGCGCCAGCAGTCAAAGAGTGGACATTCAGTACTTC.

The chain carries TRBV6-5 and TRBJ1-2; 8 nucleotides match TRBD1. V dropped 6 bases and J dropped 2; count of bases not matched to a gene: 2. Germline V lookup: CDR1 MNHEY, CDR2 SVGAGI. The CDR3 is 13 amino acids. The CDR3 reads CASSDRGNYGYTF. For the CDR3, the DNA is TGTGCCAGCAGCGACAGGGGAAACTATGGCTACACCTTC.

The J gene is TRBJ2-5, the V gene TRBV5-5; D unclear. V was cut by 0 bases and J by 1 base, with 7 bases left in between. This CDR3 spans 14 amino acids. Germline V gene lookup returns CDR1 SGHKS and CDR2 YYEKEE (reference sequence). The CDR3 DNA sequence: TGTGCCAGCAGCTTGGATGCAGTCCAAGAGACCCAGTACTTC. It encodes CASSLDAVQETQYF. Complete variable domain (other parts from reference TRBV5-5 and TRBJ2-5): DAGVTQSPTHLIKTRGQQVTLRCSPISGHKSVSWYQQVLGQGPQFIFQYYEKEERGRGNFPDRFSARQFPNYSSELNVNALLLGDSALYLCASSLDAVQETQYFGPGTRLLVL.

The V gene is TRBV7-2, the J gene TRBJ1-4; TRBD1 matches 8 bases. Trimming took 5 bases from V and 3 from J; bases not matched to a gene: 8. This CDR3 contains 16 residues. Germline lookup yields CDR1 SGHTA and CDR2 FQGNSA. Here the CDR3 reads CASSTHRGRANEKLFF. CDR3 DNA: TGTGCCAGCAGCACTCACAGGGGGAGGGCTAATGAAAAACTGTTTTTT.

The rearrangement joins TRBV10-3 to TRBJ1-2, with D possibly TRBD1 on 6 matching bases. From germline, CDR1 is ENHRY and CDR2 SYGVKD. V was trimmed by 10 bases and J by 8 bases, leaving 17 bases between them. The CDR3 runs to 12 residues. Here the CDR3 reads CATQEGVLGYTF. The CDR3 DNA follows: TGTGCCACTCAAGAGGGGGTTTTGGGCTACACCTTC.

CDR3 in amino acids: CASSGGYLKNIQYF. The CDR3 DNA reads as TGTGCCAGCAGTGGTGGGTACCTCAAAAACATTCAGTACTTC. The chain has TRBV6-1 and TRBJ2-4; D call uncertain. CDR3 length equals 14 residues. Germline lookup yields CDR1 MNHNS and CDR2 SASEGT. V was trimmed by 4 bases and J by 3 bases, leaving 10 bases between them.

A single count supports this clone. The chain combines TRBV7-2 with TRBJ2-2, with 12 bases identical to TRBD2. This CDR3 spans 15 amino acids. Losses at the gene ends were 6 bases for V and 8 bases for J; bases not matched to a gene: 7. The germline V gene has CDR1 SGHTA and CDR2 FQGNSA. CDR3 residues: CASSLTSGSSGELFF. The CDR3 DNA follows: TGTGCCAGCAGTCTGACTAGCGGGAGTTCAGGGGAGCTGTTTTTT.

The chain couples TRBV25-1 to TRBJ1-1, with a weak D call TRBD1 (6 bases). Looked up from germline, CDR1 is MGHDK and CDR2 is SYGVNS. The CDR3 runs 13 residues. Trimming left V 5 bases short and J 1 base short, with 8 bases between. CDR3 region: CASSQQGNTEAFF. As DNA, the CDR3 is TGTGCCAGCAGTCAACAGGGGAACACTGAAGCTTTCTTT. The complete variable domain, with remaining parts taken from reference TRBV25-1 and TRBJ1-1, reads EADIYQTPRYLVIGTGKKITLECSQTMGHDKMYWYQQDPGMELHLIHYSYGVNSTEKGDLSSESTVSRIRTEHFPLTLESARPSHTSQYLCASSQQGNTEAFFGQGTRLTVV.

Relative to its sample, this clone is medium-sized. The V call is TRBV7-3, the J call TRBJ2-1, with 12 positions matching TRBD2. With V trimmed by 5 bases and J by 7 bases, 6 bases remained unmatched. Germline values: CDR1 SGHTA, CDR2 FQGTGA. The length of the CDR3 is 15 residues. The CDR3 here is CASSELAGGVNEQFF. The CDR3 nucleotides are TGTGCCAGCAGCGAACTAGCGGGAGGAGTGAATGAGCAGTTCTTC.

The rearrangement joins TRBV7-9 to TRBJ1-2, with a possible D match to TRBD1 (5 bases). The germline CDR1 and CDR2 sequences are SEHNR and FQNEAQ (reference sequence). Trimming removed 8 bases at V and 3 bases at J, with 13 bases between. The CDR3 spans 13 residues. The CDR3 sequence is CASRRGSDYGYTF. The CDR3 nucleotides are TGTGCCAGCCGACGGGGCTCGGACTATGGCTACACCTTC.

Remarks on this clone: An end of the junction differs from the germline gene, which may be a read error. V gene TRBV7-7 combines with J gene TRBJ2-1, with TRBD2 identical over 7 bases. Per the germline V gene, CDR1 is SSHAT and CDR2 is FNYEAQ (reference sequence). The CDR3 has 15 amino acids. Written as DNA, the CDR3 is TGTGCTAGCAGCTTAGTGGCTAGCGGTGCACAAGAGCAGTTCTTC. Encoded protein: CASSLVASGAQEQFF.

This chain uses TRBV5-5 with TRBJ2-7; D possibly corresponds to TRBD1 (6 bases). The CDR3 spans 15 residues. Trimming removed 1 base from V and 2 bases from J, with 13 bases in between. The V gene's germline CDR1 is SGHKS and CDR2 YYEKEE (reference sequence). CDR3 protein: CASSLIQGIPYEQYF. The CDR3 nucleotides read TGTGCCAGCAGCTTGATACAGGGAATTCCCTACGAGCAGTACTTC.

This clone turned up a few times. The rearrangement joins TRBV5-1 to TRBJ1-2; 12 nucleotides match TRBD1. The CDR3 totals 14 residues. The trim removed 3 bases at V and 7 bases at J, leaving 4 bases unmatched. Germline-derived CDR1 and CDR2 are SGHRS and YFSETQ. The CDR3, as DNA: TGCGCCAGCAGCTCTGGGACAGGGGGCGTTGGCTACACCTTC. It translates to CASSSGTGGVGYTF.

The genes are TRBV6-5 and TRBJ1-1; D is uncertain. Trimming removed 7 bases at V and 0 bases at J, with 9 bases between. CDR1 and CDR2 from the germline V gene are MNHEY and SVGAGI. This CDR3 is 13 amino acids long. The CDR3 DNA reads TGTGCCAGCAACGGACTGATGAACACTGAAGCTTTCTTT. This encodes CASNGLMNTEAFF.

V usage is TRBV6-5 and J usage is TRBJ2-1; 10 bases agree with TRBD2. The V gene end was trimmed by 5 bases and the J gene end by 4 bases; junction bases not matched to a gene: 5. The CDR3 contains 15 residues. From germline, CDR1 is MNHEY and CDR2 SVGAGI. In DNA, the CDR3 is TGTGCCAGCAGTAGGAGCGGGAGGGAATACAATGAGCAGTTCTTC. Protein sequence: CASSRSGREYNEQFF.